This T cell receptor (beta chain) was identified during a study of blood T cell repertoires in COVID-19. Overall study: Acute-phase and convalescent COVID-19 samples originated in the United States, Italy and Spain. T cells, B-cell-depleted T cells, or PBMCs provided the cDNA or gDNA that served as material.

In the authors' methods: The assay estimated nucleated cells by amplifying reference gene primers. Profiled with immunoSEQ multiplex PCR; TCRdb holds only in-frame clones, not every one. For V, J and clone size, that table is used; D and trimming come from the DNA. The table includes approximately 88,000 clones, about four fifths detected once. The CDR3 is 15 residues long. Germline V lookup: CDR1 SGHKS, CDR2 YYEKEE (reference sequence). V trimming: 3 bases; J trimming: 7 bases; junction bases outside the gene matches: 11. This clone is a singleton in its sample. This clonotype was obtained from a man aged 70 or older with COVID-19, enrolled during active disease. Material: peripheral blood. The rearrangement joins TRBV5-5 to TRBJ2-3; TRBD1 agrees at 7 bases. The CDR3: CASSSWTGLRNTQYF. CDR3 DNA sequence: TGTGCCAGCAGCTCCTGGACAGGCCTAAGGAATACGCAGTATTTT.